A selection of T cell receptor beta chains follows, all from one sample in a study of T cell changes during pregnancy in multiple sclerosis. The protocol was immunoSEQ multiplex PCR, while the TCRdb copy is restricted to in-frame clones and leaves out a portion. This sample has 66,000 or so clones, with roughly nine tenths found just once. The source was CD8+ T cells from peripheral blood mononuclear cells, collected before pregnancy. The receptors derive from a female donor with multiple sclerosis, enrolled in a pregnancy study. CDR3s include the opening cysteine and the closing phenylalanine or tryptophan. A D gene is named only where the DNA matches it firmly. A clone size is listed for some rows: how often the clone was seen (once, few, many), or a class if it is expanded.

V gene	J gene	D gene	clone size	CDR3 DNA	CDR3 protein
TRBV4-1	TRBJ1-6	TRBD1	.	TGCGCCAGCAGGAGACAGGGGAATTCACCCCTCCACTTT	CASRRQGNSPLHF
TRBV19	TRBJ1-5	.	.	TGTGCCAGTGACCCCAGAGGAAATAGCAATCAGCCCCAGCATTTT	CASDPRGNSNQPQHF
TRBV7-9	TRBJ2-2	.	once	TGTGCCAGCAGCTTCCGAGGCGGGGAGCTGTTTTTT	CASSFRGGELFF
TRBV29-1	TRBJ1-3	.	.	TGCAGCGTTAGACCAGGCTCTGGAAACACCATATATTTT	CSVRPGSGNTIYF
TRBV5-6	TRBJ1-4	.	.	TGTGCCAGCAGCGCGGGGCTAAACATAGAAAAACTGTTTTTT	CASSAGLNIEKLFF
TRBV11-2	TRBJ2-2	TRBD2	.	TGTGCCAGCAGCTTATTCCTAGCGGGGGGTACCGGGGAGCTGTTTTTT	CASSLFLAGGTGELFF
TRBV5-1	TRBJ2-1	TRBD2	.	TGCGCCAGCAGCTTGGACAGCGGGGATCGAGAGCAGTTCTTC	CASSLDSGDREQFF
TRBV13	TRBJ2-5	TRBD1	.	TGTGCCAGCACCCTCCGAGGACAGGGGCCGGGAGAGACCCAGTACTTC	CASTLRGQGPGETQYF
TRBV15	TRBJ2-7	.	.	TGTGCCACCAGCAGAGATTTCACAGAATCGTACCTCGCCTACGAGCAGTACTTC	CATSRDFTESYLAYEQYF
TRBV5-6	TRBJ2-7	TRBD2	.	TGTGCCAGCAGCGGGTGGACTAGGGCCGAGCAGTACTTC	CASSGWTRAEQYF
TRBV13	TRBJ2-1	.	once	TGTGCCAGCAGCCCCTCCCCCTACAATGAGCAGTTCTTC	CASSPSPYNEQFF
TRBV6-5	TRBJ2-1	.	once	TGTGCCAGCAGTTACTCGTTGGCCAACAATGAGCAGTTCTTC	CASSYSLANNEQFF
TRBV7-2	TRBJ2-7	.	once	TGTGCCTCCGCTAGTCCCTCCTACGAGCAGTACTTC	CASASPSYEQYF
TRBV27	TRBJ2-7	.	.	TGTGCCAGCCGGGTGGTAGGCTCCTACGAGCAGTACTTC	CASRVVGSYEQYF
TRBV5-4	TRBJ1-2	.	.	TGTGCCAGCAGCTGGGACAAGAGGGTTCCCCTGTTC	CASSWDKRVPLF
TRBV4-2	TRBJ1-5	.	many	TGTGCCAGCAGCCCCCAGGGAGGGGCGAACAATCAGCCCCAGCATTTT	CASSPQGGANNQPQHF
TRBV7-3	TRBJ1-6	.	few	TGTGCCAGCAGCGCAGGCCCAAAATCACCCCTCCACTTT	CASSAGPKSPLHF
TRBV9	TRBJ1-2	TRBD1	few	TGTGCCAGCAGCGACGGGACAGGGGGAGATGGCTACACCTTC	CASSDGTGGDGYTF
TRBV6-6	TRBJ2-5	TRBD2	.	TGTGCCAGCAGTTACACGACTAGCAGGGAGACCCAGTACTTC	CASSYTTSRETQYF